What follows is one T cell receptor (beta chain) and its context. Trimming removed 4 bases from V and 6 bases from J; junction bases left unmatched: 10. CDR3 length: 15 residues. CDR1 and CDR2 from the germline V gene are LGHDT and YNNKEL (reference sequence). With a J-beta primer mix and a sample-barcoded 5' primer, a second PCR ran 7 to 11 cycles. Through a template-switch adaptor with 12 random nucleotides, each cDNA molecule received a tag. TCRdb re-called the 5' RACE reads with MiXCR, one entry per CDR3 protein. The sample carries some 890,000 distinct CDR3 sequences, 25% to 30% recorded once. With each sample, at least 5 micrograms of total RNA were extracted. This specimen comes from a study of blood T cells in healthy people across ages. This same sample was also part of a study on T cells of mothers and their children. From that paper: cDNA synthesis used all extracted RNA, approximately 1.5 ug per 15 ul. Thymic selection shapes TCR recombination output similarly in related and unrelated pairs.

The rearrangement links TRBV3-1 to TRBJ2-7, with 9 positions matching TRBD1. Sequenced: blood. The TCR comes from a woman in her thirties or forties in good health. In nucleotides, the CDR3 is TGTGCCAGCAGCCTAACGACACAGGGGGCAAGCGAGCAGTACTTC. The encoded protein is CASSLTTQGASEQYF.